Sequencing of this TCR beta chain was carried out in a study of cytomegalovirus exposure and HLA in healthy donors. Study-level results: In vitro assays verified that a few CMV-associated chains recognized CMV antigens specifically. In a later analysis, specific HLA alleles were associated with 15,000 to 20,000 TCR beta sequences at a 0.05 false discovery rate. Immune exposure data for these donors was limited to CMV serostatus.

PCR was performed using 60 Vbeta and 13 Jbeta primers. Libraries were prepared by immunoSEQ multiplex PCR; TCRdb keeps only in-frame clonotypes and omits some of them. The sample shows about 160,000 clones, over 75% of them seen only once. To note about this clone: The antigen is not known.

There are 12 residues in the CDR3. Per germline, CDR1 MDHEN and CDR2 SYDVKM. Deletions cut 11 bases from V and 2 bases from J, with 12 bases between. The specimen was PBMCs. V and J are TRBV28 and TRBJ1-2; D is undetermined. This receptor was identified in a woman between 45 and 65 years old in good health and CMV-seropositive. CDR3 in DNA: TGTGCCTCCAAACAACAGAACTATGGCTACACCTTC. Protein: CASKQQNYGYTF.